Sequencing of this TCR beta chain was carried out in a study of blood T cell repertoires in COVID-19. About the study: COVID-19 samples from acute and convalescent phases originated in the United States, Italy and Spain.

Assay: immunoSEQ multiplex PCR; the TCRdb copy retains only in-frame clones and omits some. The repertoire has hundreds of thousands of clones, 75% to 90% of them found once; the top ten carry roughly 1.1%. Sequenced sample: PBMCs or T cells enriched from blood (not recorded which). The sequence was collected from a man aged 30 to 45 who had recovered from COVID-19.

CDR3 bases: TGTGCCAGCAGCTATAGCGGGAGGGCTAGTAACGAGCAGTACTTC. It specifies CASSYSGRASNEQYF. The chain has TRBV28 and TRBJ2-7; TRBD2 matches 11 bases. Germline CDR1 and CDR2: MDHEN and SYDVKM. CDR3 size: 15 residues. J gave up 5 bases and V 6 bases, and 9 bases lay outside the gene matches.